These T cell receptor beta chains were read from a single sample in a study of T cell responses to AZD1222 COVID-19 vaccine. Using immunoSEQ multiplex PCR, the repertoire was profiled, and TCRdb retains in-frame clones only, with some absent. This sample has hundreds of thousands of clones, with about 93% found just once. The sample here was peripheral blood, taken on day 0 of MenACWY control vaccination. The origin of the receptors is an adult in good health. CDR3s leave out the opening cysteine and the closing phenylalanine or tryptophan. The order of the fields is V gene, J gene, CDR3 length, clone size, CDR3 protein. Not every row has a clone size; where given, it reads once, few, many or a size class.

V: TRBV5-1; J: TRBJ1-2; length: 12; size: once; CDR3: ASSLQQGGYGYT
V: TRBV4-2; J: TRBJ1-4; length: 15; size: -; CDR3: ASSRERTGPAGEKLF
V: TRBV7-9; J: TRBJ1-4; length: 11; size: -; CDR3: ASSRDEREKLF
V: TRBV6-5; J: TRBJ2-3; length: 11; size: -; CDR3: ASSYSNTDTQY
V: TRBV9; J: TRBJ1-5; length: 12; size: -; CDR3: ASNKEGLNQPQH
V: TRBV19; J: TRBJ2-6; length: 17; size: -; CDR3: ASSVGGQGVFSGANVLT
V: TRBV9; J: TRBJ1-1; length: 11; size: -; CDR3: ASSVVEGTEAF
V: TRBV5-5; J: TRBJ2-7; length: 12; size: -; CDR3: ASSFVGQGTEQY
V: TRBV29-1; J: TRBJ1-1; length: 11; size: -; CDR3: SVDGGRFAEAF
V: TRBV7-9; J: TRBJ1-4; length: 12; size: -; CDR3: ASSLRESEEKLF
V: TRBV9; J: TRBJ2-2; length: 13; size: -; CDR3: ASNWDPANTGELF
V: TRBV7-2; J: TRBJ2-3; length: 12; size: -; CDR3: ASSLALWQGTQY
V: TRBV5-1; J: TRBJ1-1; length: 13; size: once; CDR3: ASSLVGGAHTEAF
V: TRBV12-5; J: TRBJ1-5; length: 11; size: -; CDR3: ASGFGGSQPQH
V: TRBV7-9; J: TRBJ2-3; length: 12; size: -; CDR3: ASAETASTDTQY
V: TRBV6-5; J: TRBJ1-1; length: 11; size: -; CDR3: ASRTPGAVEAF
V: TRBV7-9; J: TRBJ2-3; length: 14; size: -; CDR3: ASSPPWRGGPDTQY
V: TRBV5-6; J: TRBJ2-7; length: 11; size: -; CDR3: ASSRGGIYEQY
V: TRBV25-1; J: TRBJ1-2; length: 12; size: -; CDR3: ASSEYARGQGYT
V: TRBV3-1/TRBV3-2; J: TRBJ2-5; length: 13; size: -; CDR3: ASRGLAGGQETQY
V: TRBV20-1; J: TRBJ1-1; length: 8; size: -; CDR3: SAARREAF
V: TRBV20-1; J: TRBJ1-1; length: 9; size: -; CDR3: SAWTDPEAF
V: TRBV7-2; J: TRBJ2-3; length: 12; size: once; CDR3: ASSLVFTTDTQY
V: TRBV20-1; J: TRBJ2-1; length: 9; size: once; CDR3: SAREGTHPF
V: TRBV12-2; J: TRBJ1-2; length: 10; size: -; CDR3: ASRLTRDRTF
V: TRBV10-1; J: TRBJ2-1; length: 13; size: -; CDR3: ASSPDRGSYNEQF
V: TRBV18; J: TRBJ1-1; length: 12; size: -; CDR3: ASSPIRENTEAF
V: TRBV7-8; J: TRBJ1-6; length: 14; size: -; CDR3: ASSSQRTGGESPLH
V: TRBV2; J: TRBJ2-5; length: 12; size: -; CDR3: ASISQGGSETQY
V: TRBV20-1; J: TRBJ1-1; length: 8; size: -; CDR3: SARKGEAF
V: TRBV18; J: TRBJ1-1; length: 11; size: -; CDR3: ASRDPGDTEAF
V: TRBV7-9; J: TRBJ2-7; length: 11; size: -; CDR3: ASRRQGYYEQY
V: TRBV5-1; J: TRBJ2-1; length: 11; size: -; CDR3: ASSPLQGHEQF
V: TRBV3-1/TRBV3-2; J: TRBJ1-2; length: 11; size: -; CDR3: ASSQVQGNGYT
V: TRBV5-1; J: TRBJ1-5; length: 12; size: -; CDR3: ASSIRGHLQPQH
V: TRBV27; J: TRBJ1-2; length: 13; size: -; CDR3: ASSPRTGRGYGYT
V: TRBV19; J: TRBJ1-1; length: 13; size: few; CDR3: ASSIRAGLNTEAF
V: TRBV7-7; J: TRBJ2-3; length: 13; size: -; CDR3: ASSRGTTNTDTQY
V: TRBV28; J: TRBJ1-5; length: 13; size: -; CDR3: ASAPGTWGNQPQH
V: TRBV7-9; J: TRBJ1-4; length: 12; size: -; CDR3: ASSLSGASEKLF
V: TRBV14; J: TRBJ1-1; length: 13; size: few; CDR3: ASSPYREGNTEAF
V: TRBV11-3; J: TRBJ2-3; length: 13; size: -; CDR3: ASSLVPGLTDTQY
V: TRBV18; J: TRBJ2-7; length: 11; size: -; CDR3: ASSPGGPYEQY
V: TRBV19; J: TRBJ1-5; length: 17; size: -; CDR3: ASSPGSSTGTGDNQPQH
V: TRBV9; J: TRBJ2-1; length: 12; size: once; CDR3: ASSVAIGSHEQF
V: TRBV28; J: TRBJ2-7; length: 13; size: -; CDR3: ASLASGAGSYEQY
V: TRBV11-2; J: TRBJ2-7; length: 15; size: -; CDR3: ASSSYRAQGAANEQY
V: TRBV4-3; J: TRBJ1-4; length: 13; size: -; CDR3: ASSQGQHRGEKLF
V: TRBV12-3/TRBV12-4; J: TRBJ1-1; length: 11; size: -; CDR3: ASSRSGITEAF
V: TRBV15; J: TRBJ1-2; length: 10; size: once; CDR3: ATSEVNYGYT
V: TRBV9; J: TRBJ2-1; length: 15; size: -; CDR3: ASSVAAGGLSYNEQF